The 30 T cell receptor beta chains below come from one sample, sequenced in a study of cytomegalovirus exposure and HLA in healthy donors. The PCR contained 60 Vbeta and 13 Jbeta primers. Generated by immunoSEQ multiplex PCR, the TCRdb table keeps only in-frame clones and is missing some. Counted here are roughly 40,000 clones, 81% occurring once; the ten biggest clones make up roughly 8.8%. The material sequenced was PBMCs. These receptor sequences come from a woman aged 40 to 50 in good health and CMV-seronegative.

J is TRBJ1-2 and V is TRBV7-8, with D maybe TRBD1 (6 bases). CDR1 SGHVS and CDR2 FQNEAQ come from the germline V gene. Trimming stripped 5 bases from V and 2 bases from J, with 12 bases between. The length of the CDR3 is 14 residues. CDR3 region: CASSLGGWNYGYTF. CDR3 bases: TGTGCCAGCAGCCTTGGGGGCTGGAACTATGGCTACACCTTC.

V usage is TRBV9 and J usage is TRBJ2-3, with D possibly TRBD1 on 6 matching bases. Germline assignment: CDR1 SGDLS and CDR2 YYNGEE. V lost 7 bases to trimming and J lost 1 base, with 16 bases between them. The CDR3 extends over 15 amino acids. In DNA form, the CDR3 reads TGTGCCAGCGGGCAGGGCCACAGGGGCACAGATACGCAGTATTTT. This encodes CASGQGHRGTDTQYF.

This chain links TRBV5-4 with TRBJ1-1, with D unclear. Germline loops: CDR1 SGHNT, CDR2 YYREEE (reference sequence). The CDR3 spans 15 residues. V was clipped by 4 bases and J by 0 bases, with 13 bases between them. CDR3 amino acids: CASSPSVTMNTEAFF. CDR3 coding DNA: TGTGCCAGCAGCCCCTCTGTCACTATGAACACTGAAGCTTTCTTT. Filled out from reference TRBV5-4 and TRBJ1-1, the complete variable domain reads ETGVTQSPTHLIKTRGQQVTLRCSSQSGHNTVSWYQQALGQGPQFIFQYYREEENGRGNFPPRFSGLQFPNYSSELNVNALELDDSALYLCASSPSVTMNTEAFFGQGTRLTVV.

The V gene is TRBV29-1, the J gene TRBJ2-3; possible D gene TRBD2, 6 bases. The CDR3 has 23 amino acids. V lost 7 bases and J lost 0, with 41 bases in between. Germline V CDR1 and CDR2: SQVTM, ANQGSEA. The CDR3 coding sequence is TGCAGCGCCCCACCCAGGAAAACCCGGACTACCGGGCCGCGGGGACCTAGCACAGATACGCAGTATTTT. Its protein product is CSAPPRKTRTTGPRGPSTDTQYF.

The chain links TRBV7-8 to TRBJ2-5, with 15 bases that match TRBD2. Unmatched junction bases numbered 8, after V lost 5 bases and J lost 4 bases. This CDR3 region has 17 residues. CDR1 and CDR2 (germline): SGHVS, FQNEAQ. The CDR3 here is CASSTGTSGGIAETQYF. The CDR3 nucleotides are TGTGCCAGCAGCACCGGGACTAGCGGGGGGATTGCAGAGACCCAGTACTTC.

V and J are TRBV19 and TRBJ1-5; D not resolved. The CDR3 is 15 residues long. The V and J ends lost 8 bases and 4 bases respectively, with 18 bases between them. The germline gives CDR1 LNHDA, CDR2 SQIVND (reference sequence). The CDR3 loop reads CASANPPGSNQPQHF. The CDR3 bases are TGTGCCAGTGCCAATCCTCCAGGATCAAATCAGCCCCAGCATTTT.

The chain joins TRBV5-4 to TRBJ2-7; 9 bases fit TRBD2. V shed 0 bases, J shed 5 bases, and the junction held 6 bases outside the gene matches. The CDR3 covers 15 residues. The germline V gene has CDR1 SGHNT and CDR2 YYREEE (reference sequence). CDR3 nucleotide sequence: TGTGCCAGCAGCTTGGCTGCGGGGGGGGCCCACGAGCAGTACTTC. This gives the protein CASSLAAGGAHEQYF.

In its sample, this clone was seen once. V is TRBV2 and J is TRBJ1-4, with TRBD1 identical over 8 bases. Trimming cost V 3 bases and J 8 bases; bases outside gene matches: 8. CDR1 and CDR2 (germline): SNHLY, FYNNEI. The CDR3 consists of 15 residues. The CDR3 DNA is TGTGCCAGCAGTGATAAAGGACAGGGCAAAGAAAAACTGTTTTTT. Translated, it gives CASSDKGQGKEKLFF.

Written as DNA, the CDR3 is TGTGCCACTCTAGAAAGCGGGCACTCCTACGAGCAGTACTTC. This gives the protein CATLESGHSYEQYF. This chain connects TRBV6-5 to TRBJ2-5, with a weak D call TRBD2 (6 bases). The tail of the sequence fits TRBJ2-7 better, so the J call may be wrong. The V gene's germline CDR1 is MNHEY and CDR2 SVGAGI. The CDR3 is made up of 14 amino acids.

Here the CDR3 DNA reads TGTGCCAGCAGCCATTACACAAACCGGAACACTGAAGCTTTCTTT. Encoded protein: CASSHYTNRNTEAFF. The rearrangement uses TRBV5-8 and TRBJ1-1, with D uncertain. This CDR3 region has 15 residues. Trimming took off 4 bases at V and 1 base at J, with 14 bases between the two ends. Germline assignment: CDR1 SGHTS and CDR2 YDEGEE.

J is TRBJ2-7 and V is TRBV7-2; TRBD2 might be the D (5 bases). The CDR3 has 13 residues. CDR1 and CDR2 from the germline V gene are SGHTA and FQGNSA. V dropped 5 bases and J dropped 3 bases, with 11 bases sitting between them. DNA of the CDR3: TGTGCCAGCAGCCGCCGGGGTTACTACGAGCAGTACTTC. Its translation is CASSRRGYYEQYF.

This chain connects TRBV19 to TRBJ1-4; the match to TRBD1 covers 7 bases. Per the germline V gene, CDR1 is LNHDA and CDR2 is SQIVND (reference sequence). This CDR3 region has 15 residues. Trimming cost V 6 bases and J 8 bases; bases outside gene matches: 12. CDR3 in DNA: TGTGCCAGTAGAGGTCGACAGGGAGGTGCCGAAAAACTGTTTTTT. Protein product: CASRGRQGGAEKLFF.

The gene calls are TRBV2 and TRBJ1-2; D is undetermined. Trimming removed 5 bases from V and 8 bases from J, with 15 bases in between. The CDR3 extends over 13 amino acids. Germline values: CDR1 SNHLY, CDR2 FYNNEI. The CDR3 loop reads CASSQYTEAGYTF. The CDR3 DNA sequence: TGTGCCAGCAGTCAATACACGGAAGCGGGCTACACCTTC.

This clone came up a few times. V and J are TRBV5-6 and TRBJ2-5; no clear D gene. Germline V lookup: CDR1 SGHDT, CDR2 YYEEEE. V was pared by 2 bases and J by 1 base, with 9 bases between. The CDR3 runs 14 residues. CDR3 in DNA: TGTGCCAGCAGCTTAGGCGGTAGCCAAGAGACCCAGTACTTC. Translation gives CASSLGGSQETQYF.

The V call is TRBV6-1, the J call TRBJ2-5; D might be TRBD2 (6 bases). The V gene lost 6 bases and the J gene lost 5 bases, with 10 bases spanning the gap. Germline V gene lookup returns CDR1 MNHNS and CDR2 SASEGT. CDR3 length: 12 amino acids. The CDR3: CASRPGRETQYF. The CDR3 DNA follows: TGTGCCAGCAGGCCAGGGAGGGAGACCCAGTACTTC.

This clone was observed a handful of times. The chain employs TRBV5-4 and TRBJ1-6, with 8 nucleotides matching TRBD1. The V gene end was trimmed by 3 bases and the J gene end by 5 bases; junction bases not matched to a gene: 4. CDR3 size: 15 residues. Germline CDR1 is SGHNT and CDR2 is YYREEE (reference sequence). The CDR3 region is CASSYMDRDNSPLHF. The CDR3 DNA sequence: TGTGCCAGCAGCTATATGGACAGGGATAATTCACCCCTCCACTTT.

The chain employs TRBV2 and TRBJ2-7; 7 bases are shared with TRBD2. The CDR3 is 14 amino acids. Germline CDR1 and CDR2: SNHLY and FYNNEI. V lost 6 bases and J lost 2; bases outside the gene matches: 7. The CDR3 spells CASSLGGGTYEQYV. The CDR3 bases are TGTGCCAGCAGCCTTGGCGGGGGAACCTACGAGCAGTACGTC.

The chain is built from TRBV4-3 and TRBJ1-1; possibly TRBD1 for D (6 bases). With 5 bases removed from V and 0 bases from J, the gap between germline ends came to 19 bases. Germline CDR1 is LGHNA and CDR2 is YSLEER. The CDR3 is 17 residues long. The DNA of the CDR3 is TGCGCCAGCAGCTATCGTTCGGGGGGCAGTATGAACACTGAAGCTTTCTTT. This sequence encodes CASSYRSGGSMNTEAFF.

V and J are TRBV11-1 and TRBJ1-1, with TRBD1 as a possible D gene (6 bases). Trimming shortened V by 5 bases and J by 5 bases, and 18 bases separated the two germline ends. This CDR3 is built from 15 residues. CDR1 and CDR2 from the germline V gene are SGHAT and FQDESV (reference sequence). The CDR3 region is CASSKENGGWTEAFF. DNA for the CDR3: TGTGCCAGCAGCAAAGAAAATGGGGGCTGGACTGAAGCTTTCTTT.

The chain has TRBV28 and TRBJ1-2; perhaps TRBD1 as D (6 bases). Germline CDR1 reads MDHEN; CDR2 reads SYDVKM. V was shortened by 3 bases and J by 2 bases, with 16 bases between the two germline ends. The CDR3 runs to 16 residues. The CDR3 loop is CASSLGGGARNYGYTF. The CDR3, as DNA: TGTGCCAGCAGTTTGGGAGGGGGGGCAAGGAACTATGGCTACACCTTC.

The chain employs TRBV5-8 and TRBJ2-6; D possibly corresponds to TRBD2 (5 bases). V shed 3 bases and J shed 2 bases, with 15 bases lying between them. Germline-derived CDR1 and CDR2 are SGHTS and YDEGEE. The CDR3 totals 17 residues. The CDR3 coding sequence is TGTGCCAGCAGCTCTGTATTCTTCGGGACTGGGGCCAACGTCCTGACTTTC. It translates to CASSSVFFGTGANVLTF.

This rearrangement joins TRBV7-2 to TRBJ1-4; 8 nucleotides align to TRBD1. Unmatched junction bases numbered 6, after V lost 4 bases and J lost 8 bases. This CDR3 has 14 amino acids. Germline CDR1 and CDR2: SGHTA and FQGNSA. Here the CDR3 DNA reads TGTGCCAGCAGCTCGCAGGGGGCTGGGGAAAAACTGTTTTTT. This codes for CASSSQGAGEKLFF.

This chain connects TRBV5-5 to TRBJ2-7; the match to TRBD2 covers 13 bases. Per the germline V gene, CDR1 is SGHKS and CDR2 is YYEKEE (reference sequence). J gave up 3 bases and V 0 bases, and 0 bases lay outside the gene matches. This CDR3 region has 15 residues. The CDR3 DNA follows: TGTGCCAGCAGCTTGGGACTAGCGGGGGGCTACGAGCAGTACGTC. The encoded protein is CASSLGLAGGYEQYV.

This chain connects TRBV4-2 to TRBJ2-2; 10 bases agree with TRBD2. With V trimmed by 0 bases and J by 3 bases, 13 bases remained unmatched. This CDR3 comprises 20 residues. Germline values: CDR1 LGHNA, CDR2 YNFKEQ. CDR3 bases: TGTGCCAGCAGCCAAGATCTACAGGGACTAGCGCTACAATACACCGGGGAGCTGTTTTTT. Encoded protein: CASSQDLQGLALQYTGELFF.

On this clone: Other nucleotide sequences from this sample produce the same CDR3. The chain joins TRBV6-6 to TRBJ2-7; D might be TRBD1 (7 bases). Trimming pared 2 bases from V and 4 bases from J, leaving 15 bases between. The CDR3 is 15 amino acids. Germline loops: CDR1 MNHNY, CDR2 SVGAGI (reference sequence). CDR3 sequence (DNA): TGTGCCAGCAGTTACACAGGGGACTCATCGTACGAGCAGTACGTC. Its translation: CASSYTGDSSYEQYV.

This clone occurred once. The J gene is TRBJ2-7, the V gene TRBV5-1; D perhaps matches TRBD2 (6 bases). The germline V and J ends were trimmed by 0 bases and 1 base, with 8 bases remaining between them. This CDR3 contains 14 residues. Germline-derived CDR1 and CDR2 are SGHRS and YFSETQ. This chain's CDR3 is CASSLAGGSYEQYF. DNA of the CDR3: TGCGCCAGCAGCTTGGCCGGGGGATCCTACGAGCAGTACTTC.

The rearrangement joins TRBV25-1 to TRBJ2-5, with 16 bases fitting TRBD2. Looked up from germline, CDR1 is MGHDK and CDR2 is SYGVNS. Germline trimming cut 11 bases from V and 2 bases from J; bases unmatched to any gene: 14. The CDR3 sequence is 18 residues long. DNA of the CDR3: TGTGCCGTGGGGGGACTAGCGGGGGGGCGATTAGCGCAAGAGACCCAGTACTTC. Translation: CAVGGLAGGRLAQETQYF.

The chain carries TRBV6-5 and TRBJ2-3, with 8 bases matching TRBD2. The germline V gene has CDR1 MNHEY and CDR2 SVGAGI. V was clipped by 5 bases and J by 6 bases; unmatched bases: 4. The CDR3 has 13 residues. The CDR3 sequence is CASSLIAGDTQYF. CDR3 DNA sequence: TGTGCCAGCAGTCTCATAGCGGGGGATACGCAGTATTTT.

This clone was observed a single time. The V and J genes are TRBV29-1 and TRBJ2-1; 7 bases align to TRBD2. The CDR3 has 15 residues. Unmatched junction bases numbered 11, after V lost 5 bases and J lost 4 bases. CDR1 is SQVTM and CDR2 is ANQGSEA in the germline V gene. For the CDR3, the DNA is TGCAGCGTTCCCGCCCCAGCGGGGCTATACAATGAGCAGTTCTTC. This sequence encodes CSVPAPAGLYNEQFF.

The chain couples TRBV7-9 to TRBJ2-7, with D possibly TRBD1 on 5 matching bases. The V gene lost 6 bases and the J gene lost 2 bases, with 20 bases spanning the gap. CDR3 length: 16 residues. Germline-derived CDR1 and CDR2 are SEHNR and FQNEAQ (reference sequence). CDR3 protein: CASSPEASRAPYEQYF. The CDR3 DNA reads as TGTGCCAGCAGTCCAGAGGCATCCAGGGCCCCCTACGAGCAGTACTTC. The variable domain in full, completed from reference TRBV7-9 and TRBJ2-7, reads DTGVSQNPRHKITKRGQNVTFRCDPISEHNRLYWYRQTLGQGPEFLTYFQNEAQLEKSRLLSDRFSAERPKGSFSTLEIQRTEQGDSAMYLCASSPEASRAPYEQYFGPGTRLTVT.